What follows are 11 T cell receptor beta chains derived from one specimen sequenced in a study of T cells in Graves' hyperthyroidism and ophthalmopathy. The TCR beta CDR3 regions underwent amplification using RNA transcripts as the source. Primed by the HTBI set, a first-round RT-PCR was run on the TCR CDR3. A single record per CDR3 protein comes from TCRdb applying MiXCR to the multiplex PCR reads. The sample lists 600,000 to 700,000 distinct CDR3 sequences; roughly 45% were seen once. Material for sequencing was peripheral blood or thyroid tissue (not recorded which). These receptors all come from an adult man with Graves' disease, either hyperthyroidism or ophthalmopathy (not recorded which).

The V gene is TRBV10-3, the J gene TRBJ2-5, with a tentative D call TRBD2 (6 bases). The CDR3 has 15 amino acids. Germline V CDR1 and CDR2: ENHRY, SYGVKD. Trimming removed 3 bases from V and 5 bases from J, with 16 bases in between. CDR3 coding DNA: TGTGCCATCAGTGACCCCTCGGGGGTCGGGGAGACCCAGTACTTC. As protein: CAISDPSGVGETQYF.

The rearrangement joins TRBV2 to TRBJ1-4, with a tentative D call TRBD1 (5 bases). The V end lost 6 bases, the J end lost 8 bases, and 19 bases lay between the germline ends. CDR3 size: 15 residues. Germline CDR1 is SNHLY and CDR2 is FYNNEI. CDR3 DNA sequence: TGTGCCAGCAGCCACGGGACCGCGGGTGGGGAAAAACTGTTTTTT. Encoded protein: CASSHGTAGGEKLFF.

With regard to this clonotype: This sequence may be a read error, since a much larger clone differs from it by one base. The chain links TRBV24-1 to TRBJ2-2, with D possibly TRBD2 on 6 matching bases. The CDR3 spans 15 residues. V dropped 5 bases and J dropped 3 bases, with 12 bases sitting between them. CDR1 KGHDR and CDR2 SFDVKD come from the germline V gene. CDR3 protein: CATSAAGRYTGELFF. The DNA for the CDR3 is TGTGCCACCAGTGCGGCGGGGAGGTACACCGGGGAGCTGTTTTTT.

This clonotype was detected only a few times. V usage is TRBV5-1 and J usage is TRBJ1-4; weak D call: TRBD1 (5 bases). Trimming stripped 5 bases from V and 4 bases from J, with 9 bases between. There are 13 residues in the CDR3. Germline CDR1 is SGHRS and CDR2 is YFSETQ. This chain's CDR3 is CASRAGLNEKLFF. Written as DNA, the CDR3 is TGCGCCAGCAGGGCAGGGCTTAATGAAAAACTGTTTTTT.

This clonotype has a count of ten or more. The chain joins TRBV7-9 to TRBJ2-5, with TRBD1 identical over 9 bases. Germline CDR1 and CDR2: SEHNR and FQNEAQ (reference sequence). The CDR3 runs 20 residues. V lost 5 bases to trimming and J lost 4 bases; unmatched junction nucleotides: 23. CDR3 amino acids: CASSTTGVGLSGTGPETQYF. CDR3 in DNA: TGTGCCAGCAGCACCACTGGCGTTGGCCTTTCCGGGACAGGGCCAGAGACCCAGTACTTC.

The rearrangement joins TRBV7-3 to TRBJ1-6; tentatively, D is TRBD1 (5 bases). The CDR3 contains 15 residues. Trimming left V 4 bases short and J 9 bases short, with 16 bases between. In germline, CDR1 is SGHTA, CDR2 FQGTGA. This CDR3 is CASSWGGVSSSPLHF. The CDR3 coding sequence is TGTGCCAGCAGCTGGGGGGGGGTGTCGAGTTCACCCCTCCACTTT.

This clonotype was seen a few times. The rearrangement joins TRBV11-2 to TRBJ1-5; D perhaps matches TRBD1 (5 bases). Trimming removed 4 bases from V and 8 bases from J, with 12 bases in between. The CDR3 length is 13 residues. Germline loops: CDR1 SGHAT, CDR2 FQNNGV. The CDR3 spells CASSYGKGEPQHF. In DNA form, the CDR3 reads TGTGCCAGCAGCTATGGGAAAGGGGAGCCCCAGCATTTT.

Turning to this clonotype: Here the CDR3 omits its conserved ending phenylalanine or tryptophan, so a read error is the likely source. The J gene is TRBJ1-1, the V gene TRBV5-1, with D hard to call. The CDR3 totals 14 residues. The V end lost 3 bases, the J end lost 1 base, and 10 bases lay between the germline ends. Germline V gene data show CDR1 as SGHRS and CDR2 as YFSETQ. The CDR3 region has the DNA TGCGCCAGCAGCTCGAGCGGTGGGAACACTGAAGCTTTCCTT. It encodes CASSSSGGNTEAFL.

CDR3 nucleotides: TGTGCCAGCAGCTCGTCTGGGGGAGAGAACCATGGCTACACCTTC. It translates to CASSSSGGENHGYTF. This sequence joins TRBV2 and TRBJ1-2; D is possibly TRBD1 (5 bases). V lost 6 bases and J lost 6, with 20 bases in between. The germline V gene encodes CDR1 SNHLY and CDR2 FYNNEI. The CDR3 runs to 15 residues.

Concerning this clonotype: No conserved phenylalanine or tryptophan ends this CDR3, so it is likely a read error. J is TRBJ1-1 and V is TRBV7-8, with TRBD1 matching over 8 bases. V shed 5 bases, J shed 0 bases, and the junction held 8 bases outside the gene matches. The germline CDR1 and CDR2 sequences are SGHVS and FQNEAQ. CDR3 size: 16 residues. For the CDR3, the DNA is TGTGCCAGCAGCCCAAAAGGACAGGGCCTGAACACTGAAGCTTTCCTT. It codes for CASSPKGQGLNTEAFL.

Turning to this clonotype: A much bigger clone sits one base away, suggesting this may be a read error. The chain is built from TRBV10-2 and TRBJ1-1, with 7 bases lining up with TRBD1. Germline-derived CDR1 and CDR2 are WSHSY and SAAADI. This CDR3 has 13 residues. The CDR3 sequence is CASMLDRAAEASF. CDR3 nucleotides: TGCGCCAGCATGCTAGACAGGGCGGCTGAAGCTTCCTTT.